These 9 T cell receptor beta chains were all obtained from the same sample, sequenced in a study of shared clonotypes between healthy human individuals. TCRdb's table, derived via immunoSEQ multiplex PCR, lists solely in-frame clones and lacks some. Of about 490,000 clones listed, around 73% are singletons. The sample consisted of PBMCs. The origin of the receptors is a woman aged 35 to 49 in good health. Some clones in this sample may be carry-over from other donors' samples.

The chain couples TRBV6-5 to TRBJ1-2; D gene unclear. The V end was cut by 10 bases, the J end by 8 bases, with 20 bases between. This CDR3 is 13 amino acids long. From germline, CDR1 is MNHEY and CDR2 SVGAGI. In DNA form, the CDR3 reads TGTGCCACGGCGGCGAGAGGGTCTAAGGGCTACACCTTC. It codes for CATAARGSKGYTF.

The gene calls are TRBV28 and TRBJ2-6; unclear D gene. Germline values: CDR1 MDHEN, CDR2 SYDVKM. The CDR3 covers 14 residues. Trimming stripped 8 bases from V and 4 bases from J, with 12 bases between. The CDR3 nucleotides read TGTGCCAGCGGGGAACCATCCGGGGCCAACGTCCTGACTTTC. This codes for CASGEPSGANVLTF.

This chain connects TRBV4-2 to TRBJ1-5; 8 nucleotides align to TRBD1. Trimming at V came to 4 bases and at J to 5 bases, leaving 7 bases not matched to a gene. Germline CDR1 reads LGHNA; CDR2 reads YNFKEQ. This CDR3 has 15 residues. The CDR3 protein is CASSPRTGRDQPQHF. CDR3 nucleotide sequence: TGTGCCAGCAGCCCAAGGACAGGGCGAGATCAGCCCCAGCATTTT.

The chain is built from TRBV4-1 and TRBJ2-1; 7 bases line up with TRBD2. CDR1 and CDR2 (germline): MGHRA, YSYEKL. Trimming took 0 bases from V and 16 from J; bases not matched to a gene: 12. CDR3 length equals 14 residues. Here the CDR3 DNA reads TGCGCCAGCAGCCAAGATCTGGGAGGGTCCCGGCAATTCTTC. Residues: CASSQDLGGSRQFF.

This clone was picked up a small number of times. The J gene is TRBJ2-5, the V gene TRBV29-1, with D tentatively TRBD1 (6 bases). The V end lost 2 bases, the J end lost 5 bases, and 15 bases lay between the germline ends. This CDR3 has 14 residues. CDR1 and CDR2 (germline): SQVTM, ANQGSEA. CDR3 sequence (DNA): TGCAGCGTTGAAAGAGGGGGTGGAAGGGAGACCCAGTACTTC. Protein: CSVERGGGRETQYF.

This clone has just a few counts. The J gene is TRBJ1-1, the V gene TRBV9; tentative D call: TRBD1 (5 bases). This CDR3 contains 14 residues. The V end lost 4 bases, the J end lost 8 bases, and 18 bases lay between the germline ends. Germline V gives CDR1 SGDLS, CDR2 YYNGEE. This CDR3 reads CASSRRPTQDEAFF. The CDR3 region has the DNA TGTGCCAGCAGCCGCCGACCAACACAGGACGAAGCTTTCTTT.

The rearrangement links TRBV4-1 to TRBJ2-7, with D maybe TRBD1 (6 bases). The J call may be faulty, since TRBJ2-5 better matches the DNA end. Germline CDR1 is MGHRA and CDR2 is YSYEKL. This CDR3 contains 18 residues. The CDR3 loop reads CASSQRGTGQSRGETQYF. Here the CDR3 DNA reads TGCGCCAGCAGCCAGAGGGGAACTGGACAGAGCAGAGGAGAGACCCAGTACTTC.

The gene calls are TRBV29-1 and TRBJ2-5; D remains ambiguous. The CDR3 consists of 13 residues. Trimming stripped 4 bases from V and 1 base from J, with 10 bases between. Germline values: CDR1 SQVTM, CDR2 ANQGSEA. The CDR3 nucleotides are TGCAGCGTTGGGTCCCGGAGCCAAGAGACCCAGTACTTC. Its protein is CSVGSRSQETQYF.

The chain employs TRBV4-1 and TRBJ2-2; maybe TRBD1 (5 bases). The CDR3 has 15 amino acids. CDR1 and CDR2 from the germline V gene are MGHRA and YSYEKL. Trimming stripped 3 bases from V and 7 bases from J, with 15 bases between. The CDR3 sequence is CASSQGRAGDGELFF. In DNA form, the CDR3 reads TGCGCCAGCAGCCAGGGCAGGGCCGGAGACGGGGAGCTGTTTTTT.